The subject of this entry is one T cell receptor beta chain. The data derive from a study of blood T cell repertoires in COVID-19. Overall study context: Nucleic acid was either cDNA or gDNA, and it came from T cells, B-cell-depleted T cells, or PBMCs.

The length of the CDR3 is 13 residues. Germline assignment: CDR1 LGHDT and CDR2 YNNKEL (reference sequence). V was shortened by 1 base and J by 10 bases, with 8 bases between the two germline ends. In the study's own analysis: Amplification with reference gene primers provided the estimates of nucleated cell counts. The assay was immunoSEQ multiplex PCR, and TCRdb's table has in-frame clones only and misses some. The D gene and trimming were derived from the DNA, and the V and J assignments and clone size from that table. The sample lists around 420,000 clones; around 90% were seen once. The cohort comprised adults aged about 18 to 100 years residing in approximately 25 US areas. Clinical history as reported by participants underpinned cohort assignment.

This chain uses TRBV3-1 (or the pseudogene TRBV3-2) with TRBJ1-6; D unresolved. Sequencing used PBMCs or T cells enriched from blood (not recorded which). This clonotype was obtained from a middle-aged woman with acute COVID-19. CDR3 protein: CASSQGTRSPLHF. Here the CDR3 DNA reads TGTGCCAGCAGCCAAGGAACACGCTCACCCCTCCACTTT.